This TCR beta chain was captured in a study of beta chain features in type 1 diabetes. Study-level background: Patients and healthy donors were similar in age, gender and cell yields.

Expressed TCRB transcripts were sequenced, since all the RNA that had been isolated was reverse transcribed. This table comes from immunoSEQ multiplex PCR, and its TCRdb copy is limited to in-frame clones, with some not included. This sample has about 210,000 clones, with roughly 10% found just once. This clone came up a few times. Compared with germline, one end of the junction differs, possibly owing to a read error. The CDR3 spans 15 residues. CDR1 is SSHAT, CDR2 FNYEAQ, per germline (reference sequence). The chain joins TRBV7-7 to TRBJ2-5, with 7 bases lining up with TRBD2. This clonotype originated in a young man in good health. Sequencing was performed on central memory CD4+ T cells from blood. Written as DNA, the CDR3 is TGTGCTAGCAGTCCTTTAAGGGGAGGGCAAGAGACCCAGTACTTC. It specifies CASSPLRGGQETQYF.